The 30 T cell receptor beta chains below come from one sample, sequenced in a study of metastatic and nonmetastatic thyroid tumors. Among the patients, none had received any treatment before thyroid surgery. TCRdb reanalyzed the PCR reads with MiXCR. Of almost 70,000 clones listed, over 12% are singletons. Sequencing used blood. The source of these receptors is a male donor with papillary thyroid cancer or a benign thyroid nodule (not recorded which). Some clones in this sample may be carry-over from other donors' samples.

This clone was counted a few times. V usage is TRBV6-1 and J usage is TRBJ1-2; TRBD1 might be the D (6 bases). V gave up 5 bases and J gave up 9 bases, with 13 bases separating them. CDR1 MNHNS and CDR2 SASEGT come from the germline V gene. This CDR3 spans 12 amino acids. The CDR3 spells CASSRTANSYTF. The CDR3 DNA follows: TGTGCCAGCAGTAGGACAGCTAATAGCTACACCTTC.

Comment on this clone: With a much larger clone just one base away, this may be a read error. CDR3 amino acids: CASRGTSIAFF. CDR3 DNA sequence: TGTGCCAGCAGAGGGACAAGCATCGCTTTCTTT. The J gene is TRBJ1-1, the V gene TRBV2; possible D gene TRBD1, 6 bases. This CDR3 has 11 amino acids. Between the trimmed V and J ends, which lost 6 bases and 11 bases, there was a span of 13 bases. Germline V lookup: CDR1 SNHLY, CDR2 FYNNEI.

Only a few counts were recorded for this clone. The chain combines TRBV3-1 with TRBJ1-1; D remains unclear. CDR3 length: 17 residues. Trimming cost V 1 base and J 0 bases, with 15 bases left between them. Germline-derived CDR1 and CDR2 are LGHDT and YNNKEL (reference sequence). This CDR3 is CASSQGIPRAMNTEAFF. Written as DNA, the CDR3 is TGTGCCAGCAGCCAAGGGATCCCGAGGGCCATGAACACTGAAGCTTTCTTT.

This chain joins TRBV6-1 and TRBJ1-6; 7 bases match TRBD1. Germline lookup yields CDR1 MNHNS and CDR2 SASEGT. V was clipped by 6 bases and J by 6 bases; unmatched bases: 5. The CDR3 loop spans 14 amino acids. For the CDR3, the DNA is TGTGCCAGCAGGGCCGGGACAGTTAATTCACCCCTCCACTTT. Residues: CASRAGTVNSPLHF.

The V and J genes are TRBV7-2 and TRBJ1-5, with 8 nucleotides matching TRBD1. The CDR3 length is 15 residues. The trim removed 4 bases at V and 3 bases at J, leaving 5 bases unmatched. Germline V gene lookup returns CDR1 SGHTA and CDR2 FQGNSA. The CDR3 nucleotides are TGTGCCAGCAGCTCCAGGGACAGGAACAATCAGCCCCAGCATTTT. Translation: CASSSRDRNNQPQHF.

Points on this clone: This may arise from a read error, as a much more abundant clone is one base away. The CDR3 loop is CASWLYSGELFF. CDR3 nucleotide sequence: TGTGCCAGTTGGCTGTATTCCGGGGAGCTGTTTTTT. This chain connects TRBV19 to TRBJ2-2; no clear D. The germline gives CDR1 LNHDA, CDR2 SQIVND (reference sequence). The CDR3 is 12 amino acids. V lost 8 bases and J lost 6, with 10 bases in between. The variable domain in full, completed from reference TRBV19 and TRBJ2-2, reads DGGITQSPKYLFRKEGQNVTLSCEQNLNHDAMYWYRQDPGQGLRLIYYSQIVNDFQKGDIAEGYSVSREKKESFPLTVTSAQKNPTAFYLCASWLYSGELFFGEGSRLTVL.

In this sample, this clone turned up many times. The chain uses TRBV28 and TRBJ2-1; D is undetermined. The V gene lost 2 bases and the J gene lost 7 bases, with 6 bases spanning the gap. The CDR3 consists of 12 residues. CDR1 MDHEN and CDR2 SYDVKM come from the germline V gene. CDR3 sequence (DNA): TGTGCCAGCAGTTTAAGAGTTAATGAGCAGTTCTTC. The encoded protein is CASSLRVNEQFF.

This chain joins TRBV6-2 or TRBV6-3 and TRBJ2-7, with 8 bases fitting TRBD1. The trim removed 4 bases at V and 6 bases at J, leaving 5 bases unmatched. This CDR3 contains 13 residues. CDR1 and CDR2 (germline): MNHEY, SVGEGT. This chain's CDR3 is CASSFRTGSEQYF. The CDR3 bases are TGTGCCAGCAGTTTTAGGACAGGGTCCGAGCAGTACTTC.

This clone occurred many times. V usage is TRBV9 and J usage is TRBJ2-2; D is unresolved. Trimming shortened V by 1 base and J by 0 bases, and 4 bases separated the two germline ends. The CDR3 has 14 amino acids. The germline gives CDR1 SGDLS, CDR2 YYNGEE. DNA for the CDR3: TGTGCCAGCAGCGTATCAGCGAACACCGGGGAGCTGTTTTTT. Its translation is CASSVSANTGELFF. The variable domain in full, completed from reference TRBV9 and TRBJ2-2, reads DSGVTQTPKHLITATGQRVTLRCSPRSGDLSVYWYQQSLDQGLQFLIQYYNGEERAKGNILERFSAQQFPDLHSELNLSSLELGDSALYFCASSVSANTGELFFGEGSRLTVL.

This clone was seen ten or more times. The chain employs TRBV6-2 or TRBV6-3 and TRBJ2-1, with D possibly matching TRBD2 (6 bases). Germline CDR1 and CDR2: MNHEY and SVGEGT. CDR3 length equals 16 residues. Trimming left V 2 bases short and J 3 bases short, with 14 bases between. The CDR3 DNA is TGTGCCAGCAGTTACGCCAAGCGGGCTTACTACAATGAGCAGTTCTTC. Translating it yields CASSYAKRAYYNEQFF.

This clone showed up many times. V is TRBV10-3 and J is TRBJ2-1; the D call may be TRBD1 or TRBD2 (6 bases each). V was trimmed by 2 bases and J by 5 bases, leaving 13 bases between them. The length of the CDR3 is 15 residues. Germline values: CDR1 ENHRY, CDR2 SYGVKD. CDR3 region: CAISENPGANNEQFF. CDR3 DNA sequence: TGTGCCATCAGTGAGAACCCGGGGGCGAACAATGAGCAGTTCTTC.

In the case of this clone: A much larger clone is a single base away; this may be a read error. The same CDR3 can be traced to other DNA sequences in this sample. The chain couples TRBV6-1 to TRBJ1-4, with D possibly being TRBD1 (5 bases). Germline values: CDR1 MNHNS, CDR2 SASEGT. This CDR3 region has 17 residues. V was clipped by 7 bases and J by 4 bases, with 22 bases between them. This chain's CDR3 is CASKTGFAQLNNEKLFF. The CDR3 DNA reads TGTGCCAGCAAAACAGGATTTGCTCAACTTAATAATGAAAAACTGTTTTTT.

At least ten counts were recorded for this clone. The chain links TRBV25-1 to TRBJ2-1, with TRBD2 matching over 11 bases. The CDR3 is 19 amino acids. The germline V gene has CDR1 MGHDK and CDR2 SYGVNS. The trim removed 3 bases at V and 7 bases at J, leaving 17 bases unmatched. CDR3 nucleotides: TGTGCCAGCAGTGACCGTAGAGGACGTAGCGGGAGGGCCTGGAATGAGCAGTTCTTC. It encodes CASSDRRGRSGRAWNEQFF.

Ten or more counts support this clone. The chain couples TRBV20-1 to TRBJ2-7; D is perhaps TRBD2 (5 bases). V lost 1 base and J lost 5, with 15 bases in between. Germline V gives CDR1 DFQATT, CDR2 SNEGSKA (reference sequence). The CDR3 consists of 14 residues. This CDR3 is CSARVRGSSHEQYF. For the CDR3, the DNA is TGCAGTGCTAGAGTACGAGGGAGTTCCCACGAGCAGTACTTC.

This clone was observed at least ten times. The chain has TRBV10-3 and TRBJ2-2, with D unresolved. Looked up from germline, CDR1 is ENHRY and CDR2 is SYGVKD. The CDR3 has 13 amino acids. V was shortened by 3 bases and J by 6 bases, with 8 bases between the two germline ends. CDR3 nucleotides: TGTGCCATCAGTGATCCTTGGGCCGGGGAGCTGTTTTTT. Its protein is CAISDPWAGELFF.

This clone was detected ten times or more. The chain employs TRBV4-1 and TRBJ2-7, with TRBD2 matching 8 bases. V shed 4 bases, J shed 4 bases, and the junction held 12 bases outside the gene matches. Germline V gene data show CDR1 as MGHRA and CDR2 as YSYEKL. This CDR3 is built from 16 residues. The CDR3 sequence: CASSLGLTSESYEQYF. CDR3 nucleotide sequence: TGCGCCAGCAGCCTAGGGTTGACTAGCGAATCATACGAGCAGTACTTC.

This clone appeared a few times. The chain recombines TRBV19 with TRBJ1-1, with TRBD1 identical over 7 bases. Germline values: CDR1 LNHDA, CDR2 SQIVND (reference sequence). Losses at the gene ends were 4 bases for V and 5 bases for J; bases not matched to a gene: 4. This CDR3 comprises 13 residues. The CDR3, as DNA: TGTGCCAGTAGTACACAGGGGCGGACTGAAGCTTTCTTT. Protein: CASSTQGRTEAFF. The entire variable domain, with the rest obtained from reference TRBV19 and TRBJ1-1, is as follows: DGGITQSPKYLFRKEGQNVTLSCEQNLNHDAMYWYRQDPGQGLRLIYYSQIVNDFQKGDIAEGYSVSREKKESFPLTVTSAQKNPTAFYLCASSTQGRTEAFFGQGTRLTVV.

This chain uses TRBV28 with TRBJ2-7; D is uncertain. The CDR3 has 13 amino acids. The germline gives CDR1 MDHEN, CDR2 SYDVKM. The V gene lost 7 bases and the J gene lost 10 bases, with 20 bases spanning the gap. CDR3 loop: CASISFMEYYQYF. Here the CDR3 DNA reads TGTGCCAGCATCTCATTTATGGAGTACTATCAGTACTTC.

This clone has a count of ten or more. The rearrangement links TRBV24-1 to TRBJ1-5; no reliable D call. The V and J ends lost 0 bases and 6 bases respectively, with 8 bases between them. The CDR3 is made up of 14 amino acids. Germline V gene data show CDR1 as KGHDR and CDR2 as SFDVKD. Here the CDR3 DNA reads TGTGCCACCAGTGATTTGGACTCCCCTCAGCCCCAGCATTTT. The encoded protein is CATSDLDSPQPQHF.

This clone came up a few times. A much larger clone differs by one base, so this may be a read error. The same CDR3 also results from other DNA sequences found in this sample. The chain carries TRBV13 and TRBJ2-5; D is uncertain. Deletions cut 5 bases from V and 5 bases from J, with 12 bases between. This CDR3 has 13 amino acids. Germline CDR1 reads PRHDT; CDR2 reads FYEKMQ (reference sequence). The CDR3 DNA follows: TGTGCCAGCAGCCCCGCTACCAGGGAGACCCAGTACTTC. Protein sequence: CASSPATRETQYF.

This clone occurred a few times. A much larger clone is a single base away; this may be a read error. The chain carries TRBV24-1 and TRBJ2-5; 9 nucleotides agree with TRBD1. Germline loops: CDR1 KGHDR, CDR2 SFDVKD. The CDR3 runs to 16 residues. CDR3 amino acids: CATSNLGTGYQETQYF. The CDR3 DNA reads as TGTGCCACCAGTAATTTGGGGACAGGGTACCAAGAGACCCAGTACTTC.

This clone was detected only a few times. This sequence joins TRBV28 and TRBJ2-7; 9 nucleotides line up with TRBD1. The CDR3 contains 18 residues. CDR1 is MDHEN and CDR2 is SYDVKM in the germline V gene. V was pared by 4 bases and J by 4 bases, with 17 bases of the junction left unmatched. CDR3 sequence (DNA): TGTGCCAGCAGTTCCTCCTCAGGGAAGACAGGGGGGGGATACGAGCAGTACTTC. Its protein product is CASSSSSGKTGGGYEQYF.

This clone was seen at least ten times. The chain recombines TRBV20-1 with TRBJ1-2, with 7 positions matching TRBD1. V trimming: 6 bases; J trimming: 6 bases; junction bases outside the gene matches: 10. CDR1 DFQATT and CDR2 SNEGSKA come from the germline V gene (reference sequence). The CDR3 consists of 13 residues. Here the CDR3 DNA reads TGCAGTGCGGTAGTTGCACAGGGGAATGGCTACACCTTC. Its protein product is CSAVVAQGNGYTF.

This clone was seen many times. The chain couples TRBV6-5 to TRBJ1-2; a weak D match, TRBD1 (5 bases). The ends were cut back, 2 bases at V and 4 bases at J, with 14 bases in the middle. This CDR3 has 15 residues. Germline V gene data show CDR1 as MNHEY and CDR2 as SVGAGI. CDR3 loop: CASSYGQGFVYGYTF. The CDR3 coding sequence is TGTGCCAGCAGTTACGGGCAGGGCTTCGTCTATGGCTACACCTTC.

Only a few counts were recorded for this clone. CDR3 loop: CASSVELQGTVYTSTEAFF. In DNA form, the CDR3 reads TGTGCCAGCAGCGTAGAATTACAGGGAACGGTCTATACGAGTACTGAAGCTTTCTTT. The rearrangement uses TRBV9 and TRBJ1-1, with D possibly TRBD1 on 6 matching bases. The CDR3 runs 19 residues. V dropped 0 bases and J dropped 5 bases, with 26 bases sitting between them. Germline V lookup: CDR1 SGDLS, CDR2 YYNGEE.

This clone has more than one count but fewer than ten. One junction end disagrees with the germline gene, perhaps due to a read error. The CDR3 DNA reads as TGTGCCAGCGGATCTCGGGGCCTTAAGAATGATGAGCAGTCCTTC. As protein: CASGSRGLKNDEQSF. J is TRBJ2-1 and V is TRBV6-1; D possibly matches TRBD1 or TRBD2 (5 bases each). This CDR3 has 15 amino acids. Germline V lookup: CDR1 MNHNS, CDR2 SASEGT.

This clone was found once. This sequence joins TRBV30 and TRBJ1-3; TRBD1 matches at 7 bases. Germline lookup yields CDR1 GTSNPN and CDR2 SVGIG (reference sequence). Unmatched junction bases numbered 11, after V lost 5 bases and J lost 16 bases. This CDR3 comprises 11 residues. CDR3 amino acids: CAWGQDNSLYF. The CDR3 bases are TGTGCCTGGGGACAGGACAATTCCCTTTATTTT. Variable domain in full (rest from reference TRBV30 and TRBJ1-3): SQTIHQWPATLVQPVGSPLSLECTVEGTSNPNLYWYRQAAGRGLQLLFYSVGIGQISSEVPQNLSASRPQDRQFILSSKKLLLSDSGFYLCAWGQDNSLYFGEGSWLTVV.

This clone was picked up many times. The CDR3 DNA reads TGCGCCAGCAGGCTGGCTCTAGCGGAAGTTTACAATGAGCAGTTCTTC. It is translated as CASRLALAEVYNEQFF. The J gene is TRBJ2-1, the V gene TRBV5-1; TRBD2 aligns across 7 bases. V shed 5 bases and J 4 bases; nucleotides not matched to a gene: 12. Germline V gene lookup returns CDR1 SGHRS and CDR2 YFSETQ. This CDR3 contains 16 residues. The full variable domain, in which reference TRBV5-1 and TRBJ2-1 provide the parts outside the CDR3, is KAGVTQTPRYLIKTRGQQVTLSCSPISGHRSVSWYQQTPGQGLQFLFEYFSETQRNKGNFPGRFSGRQFSNSRSEMNVSTLELGDSALYLCASRLALAEVYNEQFFGPGTRLTVL.

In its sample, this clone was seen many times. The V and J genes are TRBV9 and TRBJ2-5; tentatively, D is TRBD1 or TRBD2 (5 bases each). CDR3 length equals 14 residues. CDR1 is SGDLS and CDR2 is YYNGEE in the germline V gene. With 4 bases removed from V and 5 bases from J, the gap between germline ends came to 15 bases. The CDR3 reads CASSSWDAAETQYF. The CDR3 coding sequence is TGTGCCAGCAGCTCATGGGACGCCGCGGAGACCCAGTACTTC. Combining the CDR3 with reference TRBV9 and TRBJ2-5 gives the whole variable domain DSGVTQTPKHLITATGQRVTLRCSPRSGDLSVYWYQQSLDQGLQFLIQYYNGEERAKGNILERFSAQQFPDLHSELNLSSLELGDSALYFCASSSWDAAETQYFGPGTRLLVL.

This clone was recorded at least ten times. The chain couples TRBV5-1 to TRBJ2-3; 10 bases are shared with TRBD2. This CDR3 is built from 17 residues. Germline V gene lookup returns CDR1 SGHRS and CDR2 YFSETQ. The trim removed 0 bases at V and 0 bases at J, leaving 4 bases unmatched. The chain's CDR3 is CASSLAPTSGSTDTQYF. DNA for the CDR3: TGCGCCAGCAGCTTGGCCCCGACTAGCGGGAGCACAGATACGCAGTATTTT.